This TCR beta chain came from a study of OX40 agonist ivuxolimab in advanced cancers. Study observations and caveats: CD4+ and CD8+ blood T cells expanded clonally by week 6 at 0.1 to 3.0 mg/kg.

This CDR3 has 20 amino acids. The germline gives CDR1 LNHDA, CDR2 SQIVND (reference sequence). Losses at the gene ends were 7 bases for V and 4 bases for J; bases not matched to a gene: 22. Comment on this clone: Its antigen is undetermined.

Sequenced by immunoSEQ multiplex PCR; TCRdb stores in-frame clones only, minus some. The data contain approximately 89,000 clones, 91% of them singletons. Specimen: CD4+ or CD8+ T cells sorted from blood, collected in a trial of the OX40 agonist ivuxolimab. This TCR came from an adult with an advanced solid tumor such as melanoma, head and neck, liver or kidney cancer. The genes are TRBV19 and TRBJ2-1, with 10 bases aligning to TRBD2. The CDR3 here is CASKKAGLAAPVSAYNEQFF. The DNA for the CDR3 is TGTGCCAGTAAAAAGGCCGGACTAGCGGCCCCAGTGTCAGCGTACAATGAGCAGTTCTTC.